This TCR beta chain was identified during a study of T-cell memory formation after mild COVID-19. Whole-study findings and limits: CD8+ contracting clones occupied EMRA, while CD4+ ones occupied mainly CM and EM. Day 15 to 85 contracting clones showed balanced CD4/CD8; later expanders leaned CD4+.

Turning to this clonotype: Its antigen is undetermined.

TCRdb re-called the 5' RACE reads with MiXCR, one entry per CDR3 protein. Of hundreds of thousands of distinct CDR3 sequences in the sample, 17% are singletons; the top ten hold approximately 8.1%. Sequencing was done on a sample of PBMCs or a T cell subset sorted from them (not recorded which). The receptor was isolated from an adult woman who had mild COVID-19 (a few samples of this study predate the infection). Cell type and time point are not known.

CDR3 region: CATSTPTSGGADEQFF. The CDR3 coding sequence is TGTGCCACCAGCACTCCGACTAGCGGGGGGGCGGATGAGCAGTTCTTC. This chain uses TRBV15 with TRBJ2-1; 14 nucleotides match TRBD2. Germline lookup yields CDR1 LNHNV and CDR2 YYDKDF (reference sequence). The CDR3 extends over 16 amino acids. Losses at the gene ends were 4 bases for V and 8 bases for J; bases not matched to a gene: 7.